This paragraph reports one TCR beta chain. It has no known antigen specificity. Within one base of it there is no much larger clone, and no base qualities were kept. The cohort comprised approximately 700 healthy bone marrow donors. All cohort members were sampled while nominally healthy, although unrecorded immune exposures were likely present. The donor was CMV seropositive and was included in the group of some 290 seropositive cohort members. A peripheral blood sample was provided by each donor, and peripheral blood mononuclear cells were used for TCR beta sequencing. Genomic DNA extraction from the blood cell samples was performed with the Qiagen DNeasy Blood Extraction Kit. The entry originates in a study of cytomegalovirus exposure and HLA in healthy donors (dated by TCRdb to 2015 to 2018). The study in broad terms: According to an earlier analysis of several hundred of the donors, 150 million to 200 million T cells yielded roughly 100 million unique TCR beta sequences and more than 250 Gb of sequence data. Every repertoire in the discovery cohort had been generated on one and the same sequencing platform. A separate validation cohort of approximately 120 different subjects was used in addition to the 666-subject first cohort. The genetic ancestry cluster associated with self-reported Caucasian donors included 80% to 90% of the approximately 430 genotyped donors. Typing coverage varied by locus: roughly 629-630 donors for A, B, C, DRB1 and DQB1; more than 500 for DQA1; over 600 for DPA1; more than 450 for DPB1. A later analysis re-analyzed previously published TCR beta repertoires from about 600 donors and added high-resolution HLA genotyping to study TCR occurrence patterns. The study used immunosequencing to profile the T cell repertoires of under 700 subjects and linked those repertoires to cytomegalovirus serostatus. An early release covering roughly 600 HLA-typed donors comprised approximately 300 gigabases of sequencing data and around 80 million unique TCR sequences. HLA typing covered class I and class II loci at four-digit resolution. The study aimed to test whether signatures of past pathogen exposure could be identified by cataloging public T cell receptors. Donor age, sex, ethnicity and CMV serostatus were compiled together with the repertoire data. An earlier analysis of 450 to 750 of the donors used high-throughput TCR beta sequencing to judge whether each TCR beta V gene segment behaved as functional or pseudogenic. Among about 360 genotyped donors of the cohort, an average of about 240,000 unique TCR beta nucleotide sequences were sequenced per donor, around 18% of them non-productive. Four to six DR-DQ haplotypes were handled as single units for association and clustering, since linkage in the cohort was strong. Rather than using new phenotypic data, the later analysis identified candidate immune exposures from TCR beta sequences and from how often those sequences occurred across donors. A later genetic analysis used genome-wide SNP genotypes for about 65% of the 666 donors, treating that subset as a discovery cohort. The study combined high-throughput TCR immunosequencing, statistical association of individual TCRs with disease status, and machine learning to predict cytomegalovirus infection status. Study-wide findings and limitations: In a later analysis, most CMV-associated TCR beta chains were found to appear HLA-restricted, with HLA associations seemingly driven largely by CMV exposure. Specific HLA alleles were associated with over 15,000 TCR beta sequences at a false discovery rate of 0.05 in a later analysis. The classifier was reported to diagnose cytomegalovirus status with high specificity and sensitivity in both the original cohort and the validation cohort. Broadly in line with IMGT annotations, most TCR beta V segments showed up in productive rearrangements about 87% or about 30% of the time in an earlier analysis of about 500 of the donors. Correlated functional status among segregating V segments might reflect linkage disequilibrium, but an unknown experimental factor could not be ruled out. A further reported finding was that TCR beta sequences accurately predicted the HLA-A and HLA-B alleles for most subjects in the first cohort. The cohort was sequenced for TCR beta chains only, and without alpha or paired-chain data the features that could be detected were limited. According to a later analysis, TCR association rates differed among HLA loci, with DRB1 alleles showing the most associated TCRs and HLA-C alleles showing the fewest. An association between a missense DCLRE1C variant and V-gene and J-gene trimming of TCR beta chains was found in a later genetic analysis and replicated in an independent cohort. A few of the identified cytomegalovirus-associated TCR beta chains were confirmed in vitro to be specific for cytomegalovirus antigens. The authors suggested that the approach could potentially be extended to other disease states and immunological phenotypes. A group of highly shared sequence variants was considered likely to be a technical artifact of the sequencing pipeline. When HLA alleles, especially DR and DQ, strongly co-occurred, attributing TCR associations to individual alleles was difficult. According to a later genetic analysis, donors in an Asian-associated ancestry cluster had fewer N-insertions in productive TCRs than the roughly 670-donor mean. Immune exposure information for the cohort was limited to CMV serostatus. Across donors, most TCR sequences were observed very rarely, whereas some public TCRs were present in many individuals. A later analysis found that HLA-associated TCR beta chains were more clonally expanded and had lower generation probabilities than equally common non-associated chains. Sequencing depth was assumed to be roughly uniform across donors in the presence/absence analyses, though that assumption may not hold. In the study, some 180 TCR beta chains were listed as associated with cytomegalovirus. In a later analysis, several top co-occurrence clusters were reported to appear linked to parvovirus B19, influenza, CMV and Epstein-Barr virus. About 15 rarely observed V segments, including chromosome 9 orphons, were excluded from the earlier analysis of 550 to 700 of the donors because counts were too low. Some IMGT-functional V segments, including TRBV6-2 and TRBV6-3, could not be told apart with the 87-base-pair reads, so those segments were excluded. Because HLA typing was missing for some donors at each locus, association tests included only the typed subset.

The library relied on the immunoSEQ multiplex PCR assay. For the multiplex PCR, a mixture combining 60 forward primers for TCR Vbeta segments and 13 reverse primers for TCR Jbeta segments was used. The CDR3 region of rearranged TCR beta genes was amplified from genomic DNA by a multiplex PCR assay. The Illumina HiSeq System was used to sequence the amplified TCR beta libraries as 87-base-pair reads. The source study handled its data this way. A later analysis counted approximately 84 million unique TCR beta chains across the 600 to 850 repertoires, and roughly 10 million of these chains were shared by at least two donors. Raw reads were error-corrected and collapsed into unique sequences with a nearest-neighbor algorithm that merged closely related sequences to remove PCR and sequencing errors. Alignment of CDR3 sequences to IMGT reference sequences was used to assign V, D and J gene segments. Each retained sequence needed at least a six-nucleotide match to both a V gene segment and a J gene segment. A rearrangement counted as productive if the CDR3 had no stop codons and remained in frame with V and J, and every other rearrangement counted as non-productive. Following IMGT convention, CDR3 was defined as the stretch from the second conserved V-encoded cysteine to the conserved J-encoded phenylalanine. The earlier analysis of some 580 of the donors excluded any sequence lacking an unambiguous match to a single V gene segment. In an earlier analysis of around 590 of the donors, a V segment was called functional when productive rearrangements were above 56.7%, and segregating when the standard deviation between donors exceeded 5%. A statistical classification framework was built for diagnosing cytomegalovirus status from the catalog of TCR beta chain sequences. A later analysis assigned V and J genes by comparing TCR nucleotide sequences with IMGT/GENE-DB human TR gene sequences. Using the TCRdist pipeline, a later analysis assigned CDR3 sequences along with most-parsimonious VDJ recombination scenarios. In a later analysis, each TCR beta chain was defined by its CDR3 amino acid sequence together with its V-gene family, and reads lacking a unique V-gene family were excluded. To address suspected cross-contamination and a sequencing artifact, a later analysis removed several hundred highly shared, low-generation-probability nucleotide sequences. In a later analysis, a clonal expansion index was calculated for each public chain from normalized within-repertoire ranks of inferred template counts. A later analysis computed generation probabilities with a VDJ recombination model fitted to out-of-frame rearrangements, and checked the results against IGoR. Hypergeometric tests were used in a later analysis to score TCR-TCR, TCR-HLA and TCR-CMV co-occurrence, with a repertoire-size bias correction applied to the TCR pairs. In a later analysis, false discovery rates were estimated by permuting HLA or CMV assignments 20 times. In a later analysis, co-occurring TCRs were grouped with DBSCAN, and TCRdist sequence similarity was added when clustering was performed within HLA-allele-positive subsets. Repertoires with fewer than 30,000 or more than 120,000 public chains, plus five repertoires with anomalous nucleotide sharing, were excluded from co-occurrence clustering. As stored in TCRdb, this immuneACCESS dataset retains in-frame rearrangements with V and J assigned. A fraction of the clones does not appear; measured against another copy, unresolved V genes explain less than half of the discrepancy, and the remainder lacks a known reason. That table supplies the V and J calls and clone size; D and trimming were determined from the DNA. The sample data list roughly 140,000 clones, and approximately 80% of these were observed just once. Clones ranked in the top ten supply about 7.1% of the sample.

The cysteine opens and the phenylalanine closes a CDR3 of 14 amino acids. Only the CDR3 part of the read is kept: 42 bases, read in frame from the first base. Per the germline V gene, MNHNS is the CDR1 and SASEGT is the CDR2. Between the V and J ends, shortened by 11 bases and 4 bases respectively, the junction contains 17 bases. The chain uses TRBV6-1 and TRBJ1-4; the D gene is possibly TRBD1, with 6 bases matching. This TCR was sampled from a woman aged 50 to 60 in good health and CMV-seropositive. Source material: PBMCs. The nucleotides read TGTGCCTCCTCTGTCTACAGGGTTAATGAAAAACTGTTTTTT. The translation is CASSVYRVNEKLFF.